A single sample gave rise to the 9 T cell receptor beta chains below, sequenced in a study of shared clonotypes between healthy human individuals. The method was immunoSEQ multiplex PCR; TCRdb's version includes in-frame clones alone and lacks a portion of them. The sample comprises about 2.1 million clones, around 93% of which are singletons, and about 1.7% rests with the top ten. CD45RO-negative cells were positively selected for CCR7, leaving out terminally differentiated effector memory CD45RA+ cells. The sequencing input was naive CD8+ T cells from PBMCs. The receptors here all came from a young man in good health. Some clones in this sample may be carry-over from other donors' samples.

The rearrangement joins TRBV7-3 to TRBJ2-3; D is perhaps TRBD2 (5 bases). From germline, CDR1 is SGHTA and CDR2 FQGTGA. Trimming took 5 bases from V and 2 from J, leaving 17 bases between them. There are 16 residues in the CDR3. The chain's CDR3 is CASSPLKRSNTDTQYF. CDR3 bases: TGTGCCAGCAGCCCCCTCAAGCGGTCGAACACAGATACGCAGTATTTT.

This chain uses TRBV11-2 with TRBJ1-2; perhaps TRBD1 as D (5 bases). The CDR3 consists of 15 residues. V lost 3 bases to trimming and J lost 4 bases, with 15 bases between them. Germline assignment: CDR1 SGHAT and CDR2 FQNNGV. CDR3 in DNA: TGTGCCAGCAGCTTCCCGTGGGGGGGTAGCTATGGCTACACCTTC. Encoded protein: CASSFPWGGSYGYTF.

This chain joins TRBV19 and TRBJ2-1; 10 bases are shared with TRBD2. There are 15 residues in the CDR3. Losses at the gene ends were 8 bases for V and 4 bases for J; bases not matched to a gene: 8. Germline loops: CDR1 LNHDA, CDR2 SQIVND (reference sequence). The CDR3: CASALAGEGYNEQFF. CDR3 coding DNA: TGTGCCAGTGCCCTAGCGGGAGAGGGGTACAATGAGCAGTTCTTC.

The J gene is TRBJ2-1, the V gene TRBV27; D tentatively fits TRBD1 or TRBD2 (5 bases each). The CDR3 loop spans 15 amino acids. Germline-derived CDR1 and CDR2 are MNHEY and SMNVEV (reference sequence). Trimming took 6 bases from V and 3 from J, leaving 15 bases between them. In DNA, the CDR3 is TGTGCCAGCAGCCAGGGAGAGGCGTACTACAATGAGCAGTTCTTC. Translation gives CASSQGEAYYNEQFF.

This sequence joins TRBV27 and TRBJ2-1; 7 bases agree with TRBD1. With 5 bases clipped from V and 5 bases from J, the junction kept 12 bases outside the gene matches. Germline CDR1 and CDR2: MNHEY and SMNVEV (reference sequence). CDR3 length equals 16 residues. CDR3 coding DNA: TGTGCCAGCAGTGCGAGTACAGGGGAGATCGACAATGAGCAGTTCTTC. It codes for CASSASTGEIDNEQFF.

The chain recombines TRBV6-5 with TRBJ2-5; D may be TRBD1 (6 bases). The CDR3 extends over 15 amino acids. Trimming removed 5 bases at V and 5 bases at J, with 18 bases between. Germline V gene sequence: CDR1 MNHEY, CDR2 SVGAGI. CDR3 DNA: TGTGCCAGCAGTCTTTTGCCCACAGGGAGTGAGACCCAGTACTTC. Its protein product is CASSLLPTGSETQYF.

The chain couples TRBV30 to TRBJ2-2, with D perhaps TRBD2 (6 bases). CDR3 size: 16 residues. V was trimmed by 0 bases and J by 8 bases, leaving 19 bases between them. Germline CDR1 and CDR2: GTSNPN and SVGIG (reference sequence). The CDR3, as DNA: TGTGCCTGGAGTGTCCATCGCGGGGCAGAAGGTGGGGAGCTGTTTTTT. This translates into CAWSVHRGAEGGELFF.

Details on this clone: Other DNA sequences in this sample translate to the same CDR3. This sequence joins TRBV11-2 and TRBJ1-5, with D unresolved. V lost 1 base and J 0 bases, leaving 7 bases between the germline ends. Germline V gene sequence: CDR1 SGHAT, CDR2 FQNNGV. The CDR3 is 15 amino acids. CDR3 residues: CASSLGQYSNQPQHF. As DNA, the CDR3 is TGTGCCAGCAGCTTAGGGCAGTATAGCAATCAGCCCCAGCATTTT. The variable domain in full, completed from reference TRBV11-2 and TRBJ1-5, reads EAGVAQSPRYKIIEKRQSVAFWCNPISGHATLYWYQQILGQGPKLLIQFQNNGVVDDSQLPKDRFSAERLKGVDSTLKIQPAKLEDSAVYLCASSLGQYSNQPQHFGDGTRLSIL.

The V and J genes are TRBV28 and TRBJ2-7; the D is unclear. The germline V gene has CDR1 MDHEN and CDR2 SYDVKM. This CDR3 has 16 residues. V gave up 2 bases and J gave up 3 bases, with 17 bases separating them. The CDR3 DNA reads TGTGCCAGCAGTTTAGGTCGATGGGGAATGGGCTACGAGCAGTACTTC. Translated, it gives CASSLGRWGMGYEQYF. Complete variable domain (other parts from reference TRBV28 and TRBJ2-7): DVKVTQSSRYLVKRTGEKVFLECVQDMDHENMFWYRQDPGLGLRLIYFSYDVKMKEKGDIPEGYSVSREKKERFSLILESASTNQTSMYLCASSLGRWGMGYEQYFGPGTRLTVT.